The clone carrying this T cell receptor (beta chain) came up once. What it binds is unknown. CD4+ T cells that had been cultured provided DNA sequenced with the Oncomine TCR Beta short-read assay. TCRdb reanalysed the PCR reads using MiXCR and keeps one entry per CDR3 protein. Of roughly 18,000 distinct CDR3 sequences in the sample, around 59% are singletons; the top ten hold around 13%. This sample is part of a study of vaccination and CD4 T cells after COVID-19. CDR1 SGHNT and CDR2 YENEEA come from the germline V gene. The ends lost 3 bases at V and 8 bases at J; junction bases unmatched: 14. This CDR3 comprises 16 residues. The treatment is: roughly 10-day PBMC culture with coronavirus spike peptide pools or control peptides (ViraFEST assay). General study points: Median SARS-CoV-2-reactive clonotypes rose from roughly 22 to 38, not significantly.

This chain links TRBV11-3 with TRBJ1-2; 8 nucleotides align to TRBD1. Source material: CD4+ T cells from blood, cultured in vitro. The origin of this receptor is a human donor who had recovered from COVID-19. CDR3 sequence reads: CASSLDREREAGGYTF. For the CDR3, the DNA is TGTGCCAGCAGCTTGGACAGGGAGAGGGAAGCGGGCGGCTACACCTTC.